This entry describes one T cell receptor (beta chain). Its antigen is unidentified. The sample carries other DNA sequences with the same CDR3. This sample is part of a study of PD-L1 blockade in urothelial cancer. Study context: Male patients with bladder-origin urothelial cancer numbered about 85% of the 29. Each blood sample yielded a median of roughly 140,000 T cells. Study results and caveats: Below-median blood TCR clonality before treatment forecast better survival.

The method was immunoSEQ multiplex PCR; TCRdb's version includes in-frame clones alone and lacks a portion of them. The top ten hold almost 4.5% of the sample, which has 60,000 or so clones, about four fifths seen once. The patients' disease, urothelial carcinoma, was locally advanced or metastatic. There are 13 residues in the CDR3. Germline loops: CDR1 SEHNR, CDR2 FQNEAQ (reference sequence). V was clipped by 5 bases and J by 3 bases, with 9 bases between them. This receptor was identified in a man in his 70s with urothelial cancer. Sequencing used PBMCs, obtained around atezolizumab (anti-PD-L1) treatment. J is TRBJ2-3 and V is TRBV7-9, with D maybe TRBD1 (6 bases). The CDR3 region is CASSPGTTDTQYF. CDR3 coding DNA: TGTGCCAGCAGCCCTGGGACAACAGATACGCAGTATTTT.